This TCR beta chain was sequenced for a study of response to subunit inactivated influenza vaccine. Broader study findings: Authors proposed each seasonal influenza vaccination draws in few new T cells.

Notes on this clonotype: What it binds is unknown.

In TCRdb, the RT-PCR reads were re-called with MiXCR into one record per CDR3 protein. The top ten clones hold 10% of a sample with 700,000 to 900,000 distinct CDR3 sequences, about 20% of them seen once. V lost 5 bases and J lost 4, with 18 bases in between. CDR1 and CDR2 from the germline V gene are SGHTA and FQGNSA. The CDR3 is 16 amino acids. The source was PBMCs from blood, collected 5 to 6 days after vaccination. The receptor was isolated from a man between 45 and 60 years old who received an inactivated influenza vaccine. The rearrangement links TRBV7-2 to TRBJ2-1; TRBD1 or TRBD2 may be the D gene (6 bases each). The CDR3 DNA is TGTGCCAGCAGCCAAGAGCCGGGGGCCGGGTACAATGAGCAGTTCTTC. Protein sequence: CASSQEPGAGYNEQFF.